Presented here are 23 T cell receptor beta chains from one specimen sequenced in a study of response to subunit inactivated influenza vaccine. TCRdb called the RT-PCR reads again in MiXCR, with one record for every CDR3 protein. In the table there are 650,000 to 800,000 distinct CDR3 sequences, roughly 14% of which are singletons. The material was PBMCs from blood, obtained 14 days before vaccination. These receptors originate from a man aged 50 or older who received an inactivated influenza vaccine.

The chain recombines TRBV20-1 with TRBJ2-1, with 9 positions matching TRBD2. J lost 9 bases, V lost 0 bases, and 9 bases had no gene match. Germline CDR1 and CDR2: DFQATT and SNEGSKA (reference sequence). The CDR3 totals 15 residues. The CDR3 DNA sequence: TGCAGTGCTAGAGATGGTGCGGGGGGGCCGGTTGAGCAGTTCTTC. Translated, it gives CSARDGAGGPVEQFF.

This clonotype showed up many times. The chain uses TRBV12-3 or TRBV12-4 and TRBJ1-3, with 8 bases aligning to TRBD1. J lost 4 bases, V lost 3 bases, and 2 bases had no gene match. This CDR3 comprises 14 residues. This CDR3 is CASSFQGAGNTIYF. CDR3 DNA sequence: TGTGCCAGCAGTTTCCAGGGGGCGGGAAACACCATATATTTT.

The rearrangement links TRBV12-3 or TRBV12-4 to TRBJ2-3; 7 bases fit TRBD2. Unmatched junction bases numbered 6, after V lost 1 base and J lost 5 bases. The CDR3 length is 15 residues. The CDR3 here is CASSLVGGSLDTQYF. The CDR3 nucleotides are TGTGCCAGCAGTTTAGTTGGCGGGAGTTTAGATACGCAGTATTTT.

The CDR3 sequence is CASSPSLKAYGYTF. The CDR3 DNA is TGTGCCAGCAGTCCCTCCCTGAAGGCCTATGGCTACACCTTC. The chain has TRBV12-3 or TRBV12-4 and TRBJ1-2; D is unclear. V lost 5 bases to trimming and J lost 4 bases, with 14 bases between them. The CDR3 loop spans 14 amino acids.

The rearrangement uses TRBV6-2 or TRBV6-3 and TRBJ1-5; TRBD1 matches at 8 bases. The J segment lost 3 bases and the V segment lost 6 bases, leaving 7 bases of the junction unmatched. This CDR3 is 15 amino acids long. Per germline, CDR1 MNHEY and CDR2 SVGEGT. The CDR3 sequence: CASRPGTGYNQPQHF. CDR3 DNA: TGTGCCAGCAGGCCCGGGACAGGCTACAATCAGCCCCAGCATTTT.

The V call is TRBV29-1, the J call TRBJ2-1; 8 nucleotides line up with TRBD2. V trimming: 7 bases; J trimming: 8 bases; junction bases outside the gene matches: 13. The CDR3 spans 14 residues. Germline CDR1 SQVTM, CDR2 ANQGSEA. CDR3: CSARPGGTFYEQFF. CDR3 nucleotide sequence: TGCAGCGCTCGTCCGGGAGGGACTTTCTATGAGCAGTTCTTC.

This clonotype was seen more than once but under ten times. The chain links TRBV5-5 to TRBJ1-2, with D maybe TRBD1 (5 bases). Germline V gene lookup returns CDR1 SGHKS and CDR2 YYEKEE (reference sequence). This CDR3 has 15 residues. V lost 4 bases to trimming and J lost 8 bases, with 21 bases between them. The CDR3: CASSGAWSIWDGYTF. The CDR3 DNA reads as TGTGCCAGCAGCGGAGCCTGGTCCATCTGGGACGGCTACACCTTC.

This clonotype has a handful of counts. The chain links TRBV20-1 to TRBJ2-3; 8 nucleotides match TRBD2. Trimming removed 1 base from V and 1 base from J; junction bases left unmatched: 4. This CDR3 has 15 residues. Germline values: CDR1 DFQATT, CDR2 SNEGSKA (reference sequence). In nucleotides, the CDR3 is TGCAGTGCTAGAGTAGGGCGGGGGGGCACAGATACGCAGTATTTT. This gives the protein CSARVGRGGTDTQYF.

This clonotype has more than one count but fewer than ten. The chain couples TRBV20-1 to TRBJ2-7; 12 nucleotides line up with TRBD2. V was clipped by 0 bases and J by 4 bases; unmatched bases: 10. Germline V gene sequence: CDR1 DFQATT, CDR2 SNEGSKA (reference sequence). The CDR3 length is 17 residues. The CDR3 DNA sequence: TGCAGTGCTAGAGATGCAATGGGGACTAGCGGGCCTTACGAGCAGTACTTC. Protein: CSARDAMGTSGPYEQYF.

There are a few counts of this clonotype. The chain couples TRBV7-9 to TRBJ1-2; TRBD1 matches at 10 bases. The germline CDR1 and CDR2 sequences are SEHNR and FQNEAQ (reference sequence). CDR3 size: 16 residues. V shed 3 bases, J shed 4 bases, and the junction held 8 bases outside the gene matches. The CDR3 coding sequence is TGTGCCAGCAGCTTGACGACCCGGACAGGGGGCTATGGCTACACCTTC. It specifies CASSLTTRTGGYGYTF.

This clonotype was seen more than once but under ten times. V and J are TRBV15 and TRBJ2-7; D not certain. Germline V gene lookup returns CDR1 LNHNV and CDR2 YYDKDF (reference sequence). V was trimmed by 5 bases and J by 1 base, leaving 15 bases between them. The CDR3 loop spans 15 amino acids. CDR3 in DNA: TGTGCCACCAGCCCTGCAGCAGGCCGGTCCTACGAGCAGTACTTC. It is translated as CATSPAAGRSYEQYF. The full variable domain, rest sourced from reference TRBV15 and TRBJ2-7, is DAMVIQNPRYQVTQFGKPVTLSCSQTLNHNVMYWYQQKSSQAPKLLFHYYDKDFNNEADTPDNFQSRRPNTSFCFLDIRSPGLGDTAMYLCATSPAAGRSYEQYFGPGTRLTVT.

V usage is TRBV5-1 and J usage is TRBJ2-3; D may be TRBD2 (5 bases). The CDR3 contains 15 residues. CDR1 SGHRS and CDR2 YFSETQ come from the germline V gene. Trimming shortened V by 2 bases and J by 2 bases, and 12 bases separated the two germline ends. The CDR3 coding sequence is TGCGCCAGCAGCTTCGGAGCGGTGATCACAGATACGCAGTATTTT. Its protein product is CASSFGAVITDTQYF. The full variable domain, in which reference TRBV5-1 and TRBJ2-3 provide the parts outside the CDR3, is KAGVTQTPRYLIKTRGQQVTLSCSPISGHRSVSWYQQTPGQGLQFLFEYFSETQRNKGNFPGRFSGRQFSNSRSEMNVSTLELGDSALYLCASSFGAVITDTQYFGPGTRLTVL.

A few counts support this clonotype. The chain uses TRBV20-1 and TRBJ2-2, with 7 bases identical to TRBD1. The V and J ends lost 7 bases and 2 bases, in that order; junction bases with no gene match: 4. Germline V CDR1 and CDR2: DFQATT, SNEGSKA (reference sequence). The CDR3 covers 13 residues. CDR3 DNA sequence: TGCAGTGTTACAGGGGCTAACACCGGGGAGCTGTTTTTT. This translates into CSVTGANTGELFF.

This clonotype was picked up many times. Written as DNA, the CDR3 is TGTGCCAGCAGCTTGGTAAGCCAAGAGACCCAGTACTTC. The encoded protein is CASSLVSQETQYF. The chain has TRBV5-6 and TRBJ2-5, with unresolved D. The CDR3 is 13 residues long. Germline-derived CDR1 and CDR2 are SGHDT and YYEEEE. Trimming took off 0 bases at V and 1 base at J, with 4 bases between the two ends.

The chain has TRBV12-3 or TRBV12-4 and TRBJ2-1; TRBD2 agrees at 8 bases. There are 14 residues in the CDR3. V lost 7 bases to trimming and J lost 10 bases; unmatched junction nucleotides: 12. The CDR3 DNA follows: TGTGCCAGCACCCCGACTAGCGCGGGGGAGGAGCAGTTCTTC. Amino acid sequence: CASTPTSAGEEQFF.

A word on this clonotype: This may stem from a read error, because a much larger clone lies one nucleotide away. The rearrangement uses TRBV29-1 and TRBJ2-2; D is perhaps TRBD1 (6 bases). CDR3 length equals 14 residues. Germline V gene data show CDR1 as SQVTM and CDR2 as ANQGSEA. The CDR3 spells CNVAPTRGTGELFF. In DNA form, the CDR3 reads TGCAACGTTGCTCCAACCAGGGGTACCGGGGAGCTGTTTTTT.

This sequence joins TRBV20-1 and TRBJ1-5, with 7 nucleotides matching TRBD1. The CDR3 is made up of 15 amino acids. The germline V gene encodes CDR1 DFQATT and CDR2 SNEGSKA (reference sequence). V lost 3 bases to trimming and J lost 0 bases; unmatched junction nucleotides: 5. The CDR3 nucleotides read TGCAGTGCTAGCCTCGGGACAGCTAGCAATCAGCCCCAGCATTTT. Translation: CSASLGTASNQPQHF.

CDR3 DNA sequence: TGTGCCACCAGCACCAAACACTCAACGGGAGACGAGCAGTACTTC. It codes for CATSTKHSTGDEQYF. The chain combines TRBV15 with TRBJ2-7, with TRBD2 as a possible D gene (6 bases). The CDR3 has 15 amino acids. Trimming shortened V by 4 bases and J by 5 bases, and 18 bases separated the two germline ends. Germline V lookup: CDR1 LNHNV, CDR2 YYDKDF (reference sequence).

This clonotype was counted a few times. The rearrangement uses TRBV9 and TRBJ2-3; 10 bases fit TRBD2. This CDR3 spans 15 amino acids. Germline assignment: CDR1 SGDLS and CDR2 YYNGEE. The V gene end was trimmed by 3 bases and the J gene end by 6 bases; junction bases not matched to a gene: 7. The CDR3 nucleotides are TGTGCCAGCAGCGACAGTAGCGGGAGGTCGGATACGCAGTATTTT. Translation gives CASSDSSGRSDTQYF.

This clonotype appeared a few times. The chain employs TRBV10-3 and TRBJ2-1; D perhaps matches TRBD1 (6 bases). Trimming took off 6 bases at V and 2 bases at J, with 17 bases between the two ends. The CDR3 spans 16 residues. Germline values: CDR1 ENHRY, CDR2 SYGVKD. The CDR3 reads CAISTKLRDTYNEQFF. The CDR3 DNA is TGTGCCATCAGCACAAAACTCCGGGACACCTACAATGAGCAGTTCTTC.

This clonotype was counted many times. The chain combines TRBV27 with TRBJ1-2; 7 positions agree with TRBD1. With V trimmed by 0 bases and J by 6 bases, 4 bases remained unmatched. CDR1 is MNHEY and CDR2 is SMNVEV in the germline V gene (reference sequence). The CDR3 totals 14 residues. The CDR3 reads CASSLSGRGDGYTF. The CDR3 nucleotides read TGTGCCAGCAGTTTATCGGGCAGGGGGGATGGCTACACCTTC.

This clonotype has just a few counts. V is TRBV5-5 and J is TRBJ2-3, with TRBD2 matching 15 bases. There are 16 residues in the CDR3. Germline CDR1 is SGHKS and CDR2 is YYEKEE (reference sequence). The trim removed 4 bases at V and 7 bases at J, leaving 7 bases unmatched. The CDR3 DNA reads TGTGCCAGCAGCGCCTCCGGGACTAGCGGGAGGAATACGCAGTATTTT. This gives the protein CASSASGTSGRNTQYF. The whole variable domain, remainder taken from reference TRBV5-5 and TRBJ2-3, is DAGVTQSPTHLIKTRGQQVTLRCSPISGHKSVSWYQQVLGQGPQFIFQYYEKEERGRGNFPDRFSARQFPNYSSELNVNALLLGDSALYLCASSASGTSGRNTQYFGPGTRLTVL.

This chain uses TRBV12-3 or TRBV12-4 with TRBJ2-3, with D tentatively TRBD1 or TRBD2 (6 bases each). The CDR3 length is 16 residues. Trimming took off 6 bases at V and 0 bases at J, with 16 bases between the two ends. CDR3 bases: TGTGCCAGCAGAAGAAGGGGGACTTCTAGCACAGATACGCAGTATTTT. Encoded protein: CASRRRGTSSTDTQYF.